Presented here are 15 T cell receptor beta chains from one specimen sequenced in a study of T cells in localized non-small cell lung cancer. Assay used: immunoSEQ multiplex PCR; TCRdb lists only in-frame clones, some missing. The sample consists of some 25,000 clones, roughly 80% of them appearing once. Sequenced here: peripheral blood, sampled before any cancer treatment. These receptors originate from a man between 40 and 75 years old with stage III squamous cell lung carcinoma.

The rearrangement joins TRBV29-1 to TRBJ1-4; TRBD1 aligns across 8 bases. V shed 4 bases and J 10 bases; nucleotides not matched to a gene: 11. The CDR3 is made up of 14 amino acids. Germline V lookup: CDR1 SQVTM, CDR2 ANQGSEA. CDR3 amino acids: CSVGRAGGGGKLFF. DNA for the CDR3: TGCAGCGTTGGACGGGCAGGGGGCGGAGGAAAACTGTTTTTT. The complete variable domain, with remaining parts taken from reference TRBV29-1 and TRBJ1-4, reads SAVISQKPSRDICQRGTSLTIQCQVDSQVTMMFWYRQQPGQSLTLIATANQGSEATYESGFVIDKFPISRPNLTFSTLTVSNMSPEDSSIYLCSVGRAGGGGKLFFGSGTQLSVL.

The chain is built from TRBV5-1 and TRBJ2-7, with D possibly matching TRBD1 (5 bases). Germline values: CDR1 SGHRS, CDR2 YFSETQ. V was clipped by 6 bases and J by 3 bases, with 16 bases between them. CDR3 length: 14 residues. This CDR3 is CASKVQESYYEQYF. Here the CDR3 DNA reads TGCGCCAGCAAAGTACAGGAATCCTACTACGAGCAGTACTTC.

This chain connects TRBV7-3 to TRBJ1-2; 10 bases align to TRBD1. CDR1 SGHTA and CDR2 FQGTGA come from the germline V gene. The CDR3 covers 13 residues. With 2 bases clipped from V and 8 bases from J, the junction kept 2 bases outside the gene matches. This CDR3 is CASSLDRGRGYTF. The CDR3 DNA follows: TGTGCCAGCAGCTTAGACAGGGGGCGAGGCTACACCTTC. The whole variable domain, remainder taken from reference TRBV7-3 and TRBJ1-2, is GAGVSQTPSNKVTEKGKYVELRCDPISGHTALYWYRQSLGQGPEFLIYFQGTGAADDSGLPNDRFFAVRPEGSVSTLKIQRTERGDSAVYLCASSLDRGRGYTFGSGTRLTVV.

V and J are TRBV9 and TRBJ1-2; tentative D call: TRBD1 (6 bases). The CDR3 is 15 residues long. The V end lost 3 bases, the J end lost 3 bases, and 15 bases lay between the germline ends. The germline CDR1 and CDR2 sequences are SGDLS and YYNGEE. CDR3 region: CASSGGGRGDYGYTF. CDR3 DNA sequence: TGTGCCAGCAGCGGAGGGGGTCGTGGAGACTATGGCTACACCTTC.

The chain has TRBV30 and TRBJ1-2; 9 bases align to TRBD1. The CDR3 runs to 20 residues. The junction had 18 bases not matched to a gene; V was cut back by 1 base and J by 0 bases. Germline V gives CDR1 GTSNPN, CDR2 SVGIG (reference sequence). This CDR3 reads CAWSGGTGSLVKGANYGYTF. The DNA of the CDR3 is TGTGCCTGGAGTGGAGGGACAGGGAGCCTTGTTAAAGGGGCTAACTATGGCTACACCTTC.

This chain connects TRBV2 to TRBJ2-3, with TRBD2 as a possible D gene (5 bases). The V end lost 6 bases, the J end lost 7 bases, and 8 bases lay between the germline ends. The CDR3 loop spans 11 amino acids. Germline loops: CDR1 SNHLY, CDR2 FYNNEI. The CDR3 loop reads CASSPGYTQYF. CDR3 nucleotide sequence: TGTGCCAGCAGCCCGGGATATACGCAGTATTTT.

The CDR3 sequence is CASSASREDTQYF. The CDR3 DNA follows: TGCGCCAGCAGCGCTAGTCGGGAAGATACGCAGTATTTT. This sequence joins TRBV10-1 and TRBJ2-3; maybe TRBD2 (5 bases). The CDR3 is made up of 13 amino acids. From germline, CDR1 is WNHNN and CDR2 SYGVQD (reference sequence). V lost 6 bases and J lost 5, with 12 bases in between.

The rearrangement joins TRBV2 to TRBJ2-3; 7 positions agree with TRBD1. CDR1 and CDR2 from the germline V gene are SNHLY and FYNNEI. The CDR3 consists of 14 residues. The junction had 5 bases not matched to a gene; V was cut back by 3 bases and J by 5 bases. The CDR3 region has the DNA TGTGCCAGCAGTGAGTTGACAGGGTTAGATACGCAGTATTTT. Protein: CASSELTGLDTQYF. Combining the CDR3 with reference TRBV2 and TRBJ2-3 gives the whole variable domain EPEVTQTPSHQVTQMGQEVILRCVPISNHLYFYWYRQILGQKVEFLVSFYNNEISEKSEIFDDQFSVERPDGSNFTLKIRSTKLEDSAMYFCASSELTGLDTQYFGPGTRLTVL.

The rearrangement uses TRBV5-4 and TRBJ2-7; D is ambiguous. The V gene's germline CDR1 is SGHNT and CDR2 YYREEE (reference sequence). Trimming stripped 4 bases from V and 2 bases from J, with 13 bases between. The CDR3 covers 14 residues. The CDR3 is CASSVDPGPYEQYV. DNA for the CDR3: TGTGCCAGCAGCGTAGACCCTGGCCCCTACGAGCAGTACGTC.

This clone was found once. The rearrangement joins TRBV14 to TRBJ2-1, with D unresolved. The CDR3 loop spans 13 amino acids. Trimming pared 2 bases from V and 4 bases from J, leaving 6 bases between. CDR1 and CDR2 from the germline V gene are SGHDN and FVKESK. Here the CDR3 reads CASSQSYYNEQFF. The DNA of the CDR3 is TGTGCCAGCAGCCAATCTTATTACAATGAGCAGTTCTTC. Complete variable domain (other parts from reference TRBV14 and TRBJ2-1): EAGVTQFPSHSVIEKGQTVTLRCDPISGHDNLYWYRRVMGKEIKFLLHFVKESKQDESGMPNNRFLAERTGGTYSTLKVQPAELEDSGVYFCASSQSYYNEQFFGPGTRLTVL.

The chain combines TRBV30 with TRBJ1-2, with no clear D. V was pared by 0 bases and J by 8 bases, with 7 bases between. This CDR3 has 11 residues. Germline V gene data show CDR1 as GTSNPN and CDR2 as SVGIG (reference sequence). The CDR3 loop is CAWSVLSGYTF. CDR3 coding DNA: TGTGCCTGGAGTGTACTCAGCGGCTACACCTTC.

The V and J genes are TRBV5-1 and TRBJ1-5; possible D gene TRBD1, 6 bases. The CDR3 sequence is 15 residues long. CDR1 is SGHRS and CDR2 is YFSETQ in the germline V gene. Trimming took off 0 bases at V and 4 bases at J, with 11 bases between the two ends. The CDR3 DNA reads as TGCGCCAGCAGCTTGGGGGACAACTCAAATCAGCCCCAGCATTTT. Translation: CASSLGDNSNQPQHF.

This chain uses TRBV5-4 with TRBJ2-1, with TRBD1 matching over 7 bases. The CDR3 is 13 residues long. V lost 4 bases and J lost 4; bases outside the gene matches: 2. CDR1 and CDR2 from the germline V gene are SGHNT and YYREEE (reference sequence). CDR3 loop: CASSPGQYNEQFF. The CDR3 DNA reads TGTGCCAGCAGCCCGGGACAGTACAATGAGCAGTTCTTC. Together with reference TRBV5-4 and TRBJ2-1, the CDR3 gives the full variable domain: ETGVTQSPTHLIKTRGQQVTLRCSSQSGHNTVSWYQQALGQGPQFIFQYYREEENGRGNFPPRFSGLQFPNYSSELNVNALELDDSALYLCASSPGQYNEQFFGPGTRLTVL.

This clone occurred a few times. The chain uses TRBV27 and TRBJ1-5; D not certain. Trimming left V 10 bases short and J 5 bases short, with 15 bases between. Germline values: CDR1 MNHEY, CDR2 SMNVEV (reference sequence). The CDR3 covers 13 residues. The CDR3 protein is CATREEAYQPQHF. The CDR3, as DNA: TGTGCCACCCGGGAGGAGGCGTATCAGCCCCAGCATTTT.

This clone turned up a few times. CDR3 loop: CAWSSSNTEAFF. CDR3 sequence (DNA): TGTGCCTGGAGTTCATCGAACACTGAAGCTTTCTTT. The chain is built from TRBV30 and TRBJ1-1, with no clear D. V lost 2 bases and J lost 1, with 5 bases in between. Per germline, CDR1 GTSNPN and CDR2 SVGIG (reference sequence). The CDR3 consists of 12 residues.